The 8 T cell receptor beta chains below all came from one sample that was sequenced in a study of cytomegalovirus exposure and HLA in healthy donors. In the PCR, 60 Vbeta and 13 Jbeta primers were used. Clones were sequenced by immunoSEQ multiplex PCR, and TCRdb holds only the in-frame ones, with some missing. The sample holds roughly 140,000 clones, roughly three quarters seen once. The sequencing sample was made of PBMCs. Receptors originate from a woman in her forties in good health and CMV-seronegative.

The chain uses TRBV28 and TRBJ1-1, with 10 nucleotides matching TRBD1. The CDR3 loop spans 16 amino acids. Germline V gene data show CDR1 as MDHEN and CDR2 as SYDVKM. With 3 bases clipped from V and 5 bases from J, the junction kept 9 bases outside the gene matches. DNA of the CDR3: TGTGCCAGCAGTTTGCCGACAGGGGGCCAGGTTACTGAAGCTTTCTTT. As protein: CASSLPTGGQVTEAFF.

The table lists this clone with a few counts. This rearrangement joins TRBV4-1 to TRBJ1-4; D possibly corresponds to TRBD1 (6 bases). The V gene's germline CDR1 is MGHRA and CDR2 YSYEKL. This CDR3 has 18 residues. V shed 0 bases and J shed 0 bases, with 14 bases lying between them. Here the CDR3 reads CASSQENTGIATNEKLFF. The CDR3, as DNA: TGCGCCAGCAGCCAAGAGAATACAGGGATTGCAACTAATGAAAAACTGTTTTTT.

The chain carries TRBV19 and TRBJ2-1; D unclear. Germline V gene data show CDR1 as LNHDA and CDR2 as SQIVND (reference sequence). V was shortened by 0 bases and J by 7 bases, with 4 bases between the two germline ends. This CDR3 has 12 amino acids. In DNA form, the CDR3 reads TGTGCCAGTAGTATAGATCGGAATGAGCAGTTCTTC. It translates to CASSIDRNEQFF.

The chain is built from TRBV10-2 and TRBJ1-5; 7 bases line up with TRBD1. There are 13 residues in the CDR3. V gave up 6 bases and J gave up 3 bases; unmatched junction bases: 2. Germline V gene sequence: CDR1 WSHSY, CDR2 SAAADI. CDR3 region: CASRDRANQPQHF. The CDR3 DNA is TGCGCCAGCAGAGACAGGGCCAATCAGCCCCAGCATTTT.

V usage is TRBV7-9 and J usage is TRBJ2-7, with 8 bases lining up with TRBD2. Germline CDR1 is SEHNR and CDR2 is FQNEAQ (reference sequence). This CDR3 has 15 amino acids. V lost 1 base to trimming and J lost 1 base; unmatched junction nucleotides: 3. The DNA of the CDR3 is TGTGCCAGCAGCTTAGATGGACTAGCTTCCTACGAGCAGTACTTC. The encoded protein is CASSLDGLASYEQYF.

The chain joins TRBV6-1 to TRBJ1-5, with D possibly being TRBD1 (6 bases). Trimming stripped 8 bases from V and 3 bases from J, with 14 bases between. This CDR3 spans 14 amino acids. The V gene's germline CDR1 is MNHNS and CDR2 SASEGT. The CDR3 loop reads CASGIRQDNQPQHF. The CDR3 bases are TGTGCCAGCGGCATACGACAGGACAATCAGCCCCAGCATTTT.

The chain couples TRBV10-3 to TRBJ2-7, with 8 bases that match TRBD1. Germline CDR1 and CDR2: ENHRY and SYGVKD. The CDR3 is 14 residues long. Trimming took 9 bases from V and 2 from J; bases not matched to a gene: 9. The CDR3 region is CAIRTGQDPYEQYF. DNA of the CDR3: TGTGCCATTCGGACAGGGCAAGACCCCTACGAGCAGTACTTC.

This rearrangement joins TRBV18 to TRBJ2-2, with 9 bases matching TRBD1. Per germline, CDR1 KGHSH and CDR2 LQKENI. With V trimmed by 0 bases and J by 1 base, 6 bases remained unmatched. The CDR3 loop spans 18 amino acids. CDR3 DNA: TGTGCCAGCTCACCACCTACAGGGGGCGGTCTGAACACCGGGGAGCTGTTTTTT. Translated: CASSPPTGGGLNTGELFF.